A selection of T cell receptor beta chains follows, all from one sample in a study of neoadjuvant anti-PD-1 for oral cavity cancer. The table came from immunoSEQ multiplex PCR; TCRdb's copy has only in-frame clones and leaves some out. The sample includes 73,000 or so clones, about 85% seen only once; the top ten take nearly 3.5%. This specimen consisted of PBMCs, obtained after nivolumab (anti-PD-1) treatment. These receptors were collected from a person aged 40 to 85 with oral cavity squamous cell carcinoma. Both conserved end residues are part of each CDR3. A D gene is named only where the DNA matches it firmly. Some rows have no size entry. The others give once, few or many, or a class for an expanded clone.

d_call clone_size j_call v_call cdr3_aa cdr3_nt
. . TRBJ2-5 TRBV7-6 CASSLGLGGWQETQYF TGTGCCAGCAGCTTAGGACTCGGGGGTTGGCAAGAGACCCAGTACTTC
. . TRBJ2-6 TRBV4-1 CASSQGNNPGANVLTF TGCGCCAGCAGCCAAGGAAACAATCCTGGGGCCAACGTCCTGACTTTC
. . TRBJ2-2 TRBV7-2 CASSPGGARTGELFF TGTGCCAGCAGCCCTGGGGGGGCGCGCACCGGGGAGCTGTTTTTT
. . TRBJ2-7 TRBV2 CASRSGPYEQYF TGTGCCAGCAGGAGCGGCCCCTACGAGCAGTACTTC
TRBD1 . TRBJ2-2 TRBV27 CASTVDRAQTGELFF TGTGCCAGCACCGTCGACAGGGCTCAGACCGGGGAGCTGTTTTTT
. . TRBJ1-4 TRBV6-6 CASRGHGSIDEKLFF TGTGCCAGCAGAGGCCACGGCAGTATAGATGAAAAACTGTTTTTT
. . TRBJ1-5 TRBV5-8 CASSLGTARSNQPQHF TGTGCCAGCAGCTTGGGGACAGCGAGGAGCAATCAGCCCCAGCATTTT
TRBD1 . TRBJ2-1 TRBV10-3 CAISEGDRYNEQFF TGTGCCATCAGTGAAGGGGACAGATACAATGAGCAGTTCTTC
. . TRBJ2-7 TRBV5-3 CARRVIYEQYF TGTGCCAGAAGGGTTATCTACGAGCAGTACTTC
. . TRBJ1-4 TRBV7-9 CASSFGGGGEKLFF TGTGCCAGCAGCTTTGGAGGGGGAGGGGAAAAACTGTTTTTT
. . TRBJ2-7 TRBV2 CAGSYLRDYEQYF TGTGCCGGGTCATATCTACGCGACTACGAGCAGTACTTC
. few TRBJ2-7 TRBV7-9 CASSPRDWTYEQYF TGTGCCAGCAGCCCTCGAGACTGGACCTACGAGCAGTACTTC
. . TRBJ2-1 TRBV15 CATRVEPYNEQFF TGTGCCACCAGGGTAGAACCCTACAATGAGCAGTTCTTC
. once TRBJ2-7 TRBV7-8 CASSLVQGTEQYF TGTGCCAGCAGCTTAGTGCAGGGGACCGAGCAGTACTTC
. . TRBJ1-4 TRBV2 CASRRKPWEVDEKLFF TGTGCCAGCAGACGAAAACCCTGGGAAGTGGATGAAAAACTGTTTTTT
. . TRBJ2-2 TRBV30 CAWSVLQGKTGELFF TGTGCCTGGAGTGTACTTCAGGGGAAAACCGGGGAGCTGTTTTTT
TRBD1 . TRBJ1-1 TRBV27 CASRGQGRTEAFF TGTGCCAGCCGAGGACAGGGAAGGACTGAAGCTTTCTTT
. . TRBJ2-7 TRBV6-5 CASRAGRTYEQYF TGTGCCAGCAGGGCAGGACGGACCTACGAGCAGTACTTC
TRBD2 . TRBJ2-7 TRBV10-1 CASGPPGLEGYEQYF TGCGCCAGCGGTCCTCCGGGACTAGAGGGCTACGAGCAGTACTTC
. once TRBJ2-2 TRBV11-2 CASSSQFSTGELFF TGTGCCAGCAGCTCCCAATTCTCCACCGGGGAGCTGTTTTTT
. . TRBJ2-1 TRBV19 CATGGGGNEQFF TGTGCCACAGGGGGAGGAGGCAATGAGCAGTTCTTC
. . TRBJ2-5 TRBV6-5 CASTNSVGTQYF TGTGCCAGTACCAACTCCGTCGGGACCCAGTACTTC
. . TRBJ1-5 TRBV10-2 CASSETAGNQPQHF TGCGCCAGCAGTGAGACGGCAGGGAATCAGCCCCAGCATTTT
. . TRBJ1-4 TRBV5-1 CASSLALTAAEKLFF TGCGCCAGCAGCTTGGCCCTAACAGCTGCCGAAAAACTGTTTTTT
TRBD1 . TRBJ1-2 TRBV18 CASSPPGTGGGYTF TGTGCCAGCTCACCACCCGGGACAGGGGGCGGCTACACCTTC
. . TRBJ2-5 TRBV7-9 CAVTGGQKETQYF TGTGCCGTCACCGGTGGGCAGAAAGAGACCCAGTACTTC
. . TRBJ2-5 TRBV7-8 CASSLVRPALETQYF TGTGCCAGCAGCTTAGTGCGGCCGGCGTTGGAGACCCAGTACTTC
TRBD2 . TRBJ2-1 TRBV5-1 CASTRLAGPNEQFF TGCGCCAGCACAAGACTAGCGGGACCGAATGAGCAGTTCTTC
. . TRBJ2-5 TRBV6-5 CASSYSRGYQETQYF TGTGCCAGCAGTTACTCGAGGGGTTACCAAGAGACCCAGTACTTC
. few TRBJ1-1 TRBV10-3 CAISQGGWAFF TGTGCCATCAGTCAGGGAGGTTGGGCTTTCTTT
. . TRBJ2-1 TRBV19 CASSFTGWEEQFF TGTGCCAGTAGTTTCACTGGGTGGGAAGAGCAGTTCTTC
. . TRBJ1-4 TRBV30 CAWSVPGLGEKLFF TGTGCCTGGAGTGTTCCGGGTCTAGGGGAAAAACTGTTTTTT
. . TRBJ2-2 TRBV19 CASMRARPNTGGELFF TGTGCCAGTATGAGGGCCAGACCTAACACCGGTGGGGAGCTGTTTTTT
TRBD1 . TRBJ1-1 TRBV10-3 CAISPGTAGEAFF TGTGCCATCAGTCCCGGGACAGCCGGTGAAGCTTTCTTT
. . TRBJ2-7 TRBV6-5 CASSLAGETYEQYF TGTGCCAGCAGTTTGGCAGGGGAGACCTACGAGCAGTACTTC
. . TRBJ1-5 TRBV6-5 CASSPFDRNQPQHF TGTGCCAGCAGCCCTTTCGACCGAAATCAGCCCCAGCATTTT
. . TRBJ2-7 TRBV7-9 CASSSLERTTYEQYF TGTGCCAGCAGCTCCCTAGAGCGGACTACCTACGAGCAGTACTTC
TRBD2 once TRBJ2-7 TRBV6-6 CASRERETLYEQYF TGTGCCAGCAGGGAGCGGGAGACGTTATACGAGCAGTACTTC
. . TRBJ1-4 TRBV28 CASRLRYGVLFF TGTGCCAGCAGGCTGCGGTATGGGGTACTGTTTTTT
. . TRBJ1-3 TRBV12-5 CASGLVPGNTIYF TGTGCTAGTGGTTTGGTACCCGGAAACACCATATATTTT
TRBD1 . TRBJ2-5 TRBV7-3 CASSQGAREQETQYF TGTGCCAGCAGCCAGGGGGCGCGCGAACAAGAGACCCAGTACTTC
. . TRBJ1-4 TRBV2 CASKAPATNEKLFF TGTGCCAGCAAGGCGCCTGCAACTAATGAAAAACTGTTTTTT
TRBD1 . TRBJ1-4 TRBV30 CAWRGQGTNEKLFF TGTGCCTGGAGGGGACAGGGGACTAATGAAAAACTGTTTTTT
TRBD1 . TRBJ2-1 TRBV29-1 CSVERTGSYNEQFF TGCAGCGTTGAGAGGACAGGTTCCTACAATGAGCAGTTCTTC
TRBD1 few TRBJ2-5 TRBV30 CAWSWVRGLGETQYF TGTGCCTGGAGTTGGGTCAGGGGGCTTGGTGAGACCCAGTACTTC
. . TRBJ2-3 TRBV19 CASSIQPSSTDTQYF TGTGCCAGTAGTATCCAGCCATCTAGCACAGATACGCAGTATTTT
TRBD1 . TRBJ2-3 TRBV5-1 CASSKGQGGTDTQYF TGCGCCAGCAGCAAGGGACAGGGTGGCACAGATACGCAGTATTTT
TRBD1 . TRBJ2-4 TRBV2 CASRGQSGGKNIQYF TGTGCCAGCAGGGGACAGTCTGGAGGAAAAAACATTCAGTACTTC
. . TRBJ1-2 TRBV14 CASSQESGSGSYTF TGTGCCAGCAGCCAAGAATCAGGGTCGGGGAGCTACACCTTC
. . TRBJ1-2 TRBV5-1 CASSLEPGQDYGYTF TGCGCCAGCAGCTTGGAACCGGGACAAGACTATGGCTACACCTTC
TRBD1 . TRBJ1-1 TRBV29-1 CSVIGQGVTEAFF TGCAGCGTTATAGGACAGGGGGTTACTGAAGCTTTCTTT
. once TRBJ1-5 TRBV6-1 CASSVSSNQPQHF TGTGCCAGCAGTGTTAGTAGCAATCAGCCCCAGCATTTT
. . TRBJ2-7 TRBV2 CASSDSSYEQYF TGTGCCAGCAGTGACAGCTCCTACGAGCAGTACTTC